Listed below are T cell receptor beta chains from one sample, sequenced in a study of T cells after yellow fever vaccination. TCRdb re-called the 5' RACE reads through MiXCR, storing one row per CDR3 protein. The table shows about 330,000 distinct CDR3 sequences, with roughly 8% occurring only once. This specimen consisted of PBMCs, obtained 35 to 50 days after the first yellow fever vaccination. The source is a man aged 18 to 29 who received the YFV17D yellow fever vaccine. Each CDR3 is given with its conserved first and last residue. Each record gives: J gene, V gene, D gene, CDR3 protein. D genes are given only for firm matches.

j_gene: TRBJ1-1
v_gene: TRBV7-3
d_gene: -
CDR3aa: CASSESLGGTEAFF

j_gene: TRBJ2-5
v_gene: TRBV12-3/TRBV12-4
d_gene: TRBD1
CDR3aa: CASSRRTGGAETQYF

j_gene: TRBJ1-1
v_gene: TRBV29-1
d_gene: TRBD1
CDR3aa: CSVRGQIMNTEAFF

j_gene: TRBJ2-1
v_gene: TRBV4-3
d_gene: TRBD2
CDR3aa: CAGSRPVGLADRNEQFF

j_gene: TRBJ1-1
v_gene: TRBV9
d_gene: -
CDR3aa: CASSLRTGNTEAFF

j_gene: TRBJ1-1
v_gene: TRBV4-3
d_gene: -
CDR3aa: CASSQDYGGLWVGNTEAFF

j_gene: TRBJ2-2
v_gene: TRBV7-2
d_gene: TRBD2
CDR3aa: CASRSLAGGTGELFF

j_gene: TRBJ2-7
v_gene: TRBV6-5
d_gene: -
CDR3aa: CASSFGLTNEQYF

j_gene: TRBJ1-1
v_gene: TRBV11-2
d_gene: TRBD1
CDR3aa: CASSSGTGVSWMNTEAFF

j_gene: TRBJ2-3
v_gene: TRBV6-5
d_gene: TRBD2
CDR3aa: CASSWRGLPDTQYF

j_gene: TRBJ2-5
v_gene: TRBV6-1
d_gene: TRBD1
CDR3aa: CASSPPDRVEETQYF

j_gene: TRBJ2-3
v_gene: TRBV15
d_gene: -
CDR3aa: CATTRGDTQYF

j_gene: TRBJ1-6
v_gene: TRBV20-1
d_gene: -
CDR3aa: CSASLNWGNSPLHF

j_gene: TRBJ2-7
v_gene: TRBV5-4
d_gene: -
CDR3aa: CASSLMASGLGYEQYF

j_gene: TRBJ2-1
v_gene: TRBV20-1
d_gene: TRBD2
CDR3aa: CSAPGGLTRSYNEQFF

j_gene: TRBJ1-6
v_gene: TRBV16
d_gene: -
CDR3aa: CASSQSGGDDSPLHF

j_gene: TRBJ2-1
v_gene: TRBV7-6
d_gene: TRBD1
CDR3aa: CASSSGQGYYNEQFF

j_gene: TRBJ1-2
v_gene: TRBV12-3/TRBV12-4
d_gene: -
CDR3aa: CASSATKYGYTF

j_gene: TRBJ2-7
v_gene: TRBV6-1
d_gene: TRBD1
CDR3aa: CASSARQGWDEQYF

j_gene: TRBJ1-5
v_gene: TRBV12-3/TRBV12-4
d_gene: -
CDR3aa: CASRFTSMPQHF

j_gene: TRBJ1-3
v_gene: TRBV6-1
d_gene: -
CDR3aa: CASTLTGPSGNTIYF

j_gene: TRBJ2-5
v_gene: TRBV4-3
d_gene: -
CDR3aa: CASSFGLYQETQYF

j_gene: TRBJ1-2
v_gene: TRBV12-3/TRBV12-4
d_gene: TRBD1
CDR3aa: CASSPTPDRVYGYTF

j_gene: TRBJ1-1
v_gene: TRBV4-2
d_gene: -
CDR3aa: CASARGDGNTEAFF

j_gene: TRBJ2-3
v_gene: TRBV20-1
d_gene: -
CDR3aa: CSGGDGNTDTQYF

j_gene: TRBJ2-1
v_gene: TRBV12-3/TRBV12-4
d_gene: -
CDR3aa: CASSWTPDNEQFF

j_gene: TRBJ1-1
v_gene: TRBV11-2
d_gene: -
CDR3aa: CASRRYVDTEAFF

j_gene: TRBJ2-7
v_gene: TRBV5-4
d_gene: -
CDR3aa: CASRVFMEGSYEQYF

j_gene: TRBJ2-2
v_gene: TRBV5-1
d_gene: -
CDR3aa: CASSPMRNTGELFF